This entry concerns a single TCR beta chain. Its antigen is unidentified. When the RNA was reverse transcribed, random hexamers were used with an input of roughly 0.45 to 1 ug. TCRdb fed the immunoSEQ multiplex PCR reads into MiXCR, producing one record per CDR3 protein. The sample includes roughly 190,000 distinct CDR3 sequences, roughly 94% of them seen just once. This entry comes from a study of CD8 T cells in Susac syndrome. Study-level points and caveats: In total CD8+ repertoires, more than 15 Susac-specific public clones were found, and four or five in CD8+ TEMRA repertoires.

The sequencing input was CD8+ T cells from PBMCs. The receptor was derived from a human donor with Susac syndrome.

CDR3 in amino acids: CASSVAHHTEAFF. The CDR3 bases are TGTGCCAGCAGCGTAGCTCATCACACTGAAGCTTTCTTT. The chain combines TRBV9 with TRBJ1-1; no reliable D call. From germline, CDR1 is SGDLS and CDR2 YYNGEE. The CDR3 totals 13 residues. Trimming took off 0 bases at V and 3 bases at J, with 6 bases between the two ends.